The 29 T cell receptor beta chains reported below all come from one sample, sequenced in a study of molecular identifiers for immune sequencing clone quantification. Each CDR3 protein gets one entry after TCRdb re-called the PCR reads with MiXCR. The repertoire holds roughly 65,000 distinct CDR3 sequences, with around 17% as singletons. Material: naive CD8+ T cells from blood, with Jurkat cell RNA spiked in. Subset: FACS-sorted CD8+CD4-CCR7+CD45RA+ naive T cells. All receptors derive from a human donor in good health. Some libraries in this study had Jurkat cell RNA spiked in.

The table lists this clonotype with many counts. The chain joins TRBV20-1 to TRBJ2-2; TRBD1 matches at 10 bases. Germline V gene sequence: CDR1 DFQATT, CDR2 SNEGSKA (reference sequence). V dropped 6 bases and J dropped 4; count of bases not matched to a gene: 11. The CDR3 contains 16 residues. The CDR3 region is CSASPGTGVGTGELFF. In nucleotides, the CDR3 is TGCAGTGCGAGCCCCGGGACAGGGGTGGGCACCGGGGAGCTGTTTTTT.

This chain joins TRBV9 and TRBJ2-7, with TRBD2 matching over 9 bases. The CDR3 has 12 amino acids. The germline CDR1 and CDR2 sequences are SGDLS and YYNGEE. J lost 7 bases, V lost 3 bases, and 2 bases had no gene match. The CDR3 protein is CASSGSGSEQYF. The CDR3, as DNA: TGTGCCAGCAGCGGTAGCGGGAGTGAGCAGTACTTC. Drawing the rest from reference TRBV9 and TRBJ2-7, the complete variable domain is DSGVTQTPKHLITATGQRVTLRCSPRSGDLSVYWYQQSLDQGLQFLIQYYNGEERAKGNILERFSAQQFPDLHSELNLSSLELGDSALYFCASSGSGSEQYFGPGTRLTVT.

As concerns this clonotype: The missing conserved phenylalanine or tryptophan at the end of this CDR3 makes a read error likely. The chain links TRBV4-1 to TRBJ2-3; D tentatively fits TRBD1 or TRBD2 (5 bases each). Germline V CDR1 and CDR2: MGHRA, YSYEKL. This CDR3 is 15 amino acids long. V shed 5 bases and J shed 5 bases, with 17 bases lying between them. The CDR3, as DNA: TGCGCCAGCAGCGACGGACCGATTGGGGGAGATACGCAGTATTCT. Its protein is CASSDGPIGGDTQYS.

This clonotype was detected a few times. The chain recombines TRBV4-2 with TRBJ2-7; no firm D call. CDR3 length: 13 amino acids. Germline CDR1 LGHNA, CDR2 YNFKEQ. The V end lost 5 bases, the J end lost 5 bases, and 13 bases lay between the germline ends. This CDR3 is CASSSSSADEQYF. CDR3 DNA sequence: TGTGCCAGCAGCTCGAGCAGCGCGGACGAGCAGTACTTC.

This clonotype was found many times. The chain combines TRBV7-9 with TRBJ2-3; maybe TRBD2 (6 bases). V lost 2 bases and J lost 0, with 15 bases in between. Germline CDR1 and CDR2: SEHNR and FQNEAQ (reference sequence). The CDR3 contains 17 residues. The CDR3 DNA reads TGTGCCAGCAGCTTAACTGGGGCAGGGACTAGCACAGATACGCAGTATTTT. This sequence encodes CASSLTGAGTSTDTQYF.

The sample holds a few counts of this clonotype. A much larger clone lies one base from this, so it may be a read error. This chain uses TRBV11-1 with TRBJ1-2; D perhaps matches TRBD1 (5 bases). Trimming shortened V by 3 bases and J by 10 bases, and 21 bases separated the two germline ends. This CDR3 contains 15 residues. CDR1 is SGHAT and CDR2 is FQDESV in the germline V gene (reference sequence). CDR3 protein: CASSFAGRQTQNYTF. CDR3 DNA sequence: TGTGCCAGCAGCTTTGCGGGAAGACAGACCCAAAACTACACCTTC.

This clonotype came up many times. The V and J genes are TRBV9 and TRBJ1-1; D is unresolved. In germline, CDR1 is SGDLS, CDR2 YYNGEE. V lost 0 bases to trimming and J lost 1 base, with 7 bases between them. The CDR3 has 14 amino acids. The CDR3 DNA reads as TGTGCCAGCAGCGTAGTGGGAGCGAACACTGAAGCTTTCTTT. It is translated as CASSVVGANTEAFF.

This clonotype was counted many times. The CDR3 reads CASSSGLAGSWEQYF. DNA of the CDR3: TGTGCCAGCAGCTCCGGGCTAGCGGGATCTTGGGAGCAGTACTTC. The chain couples TRBV7-8 to TRBJ2-7; TRBD2 matches at 9 bases. The V gene end was trimmed by 4 bases and the J gene end by 7 bases; junction bases not matched to a gene: 11. The CDR3 is 15 residues long. CDR1 is SGHVS and CDR2 is FQNEAQ in the germline V gene.

This clonotype has at least ten counts. The rearrangement joins TRBV7-6 to TRBJ2-5; 7 bases match TRBD1. The CDR3 runs to 16 residues. The V segment lost 5 bases and the J segment 3 bases; nucleotides outside the gene matches: 12. Germline values: CDR1 SGHVS, CDR2 FNYEAQ. CDR3 residues: CASSHDRDSPKETQYF. The CDR3, as DNA: TGTGCCAGCAGCCACGACCGGGACAGTCCTAAAGAGACCCAGTACTTC. Filled out from reference TRBV7-6 and TRBJ2-5, the complete variable domain reads GAGVSQSPRYKVTKRGQDVALRCDPISGHVSLYWYRQALGQGPEFLTYFNYEAQQDKSGLPNDRFSAERPEGSISTLTIQRTEQRDSAMYRCASSHDRDSPKETQYFGPGTRLLVL.

This clonotype was detected ten times or more. The V gene is TRBV18, the J gene TRBJ1-4; D is possibly TRBD1 (6 bases). Trimming pared 8 bases from V and 7 bases from J, leaving 20 bases between. Germline V gene sequence: CDR1 KGHSH, CDR2 LQKENI. This CDR3 has 15 residues. The CDR3 region has the DNA TGTGCCAGCGCCGCGAATAACAGGGATCGTGAAAAACTGTTTTTT. Amino acids: CASAANNRDREKLFF.

This clonotype was seen at least ten times. This chain uses TRBV10-3 with TRBJ2-3, with D possibly being TRBD1 or TRBD2 (5 bases each). From germline, CDR1 is ENHRY and CDR2 SYGVKD. Trimming took off 9 bases at V and 1 base at J, with 14 bases between the two ends. This CDR3 comprises 14 residues. The CDR3 loop reads CAMRDPLGTDTQYF. Here the CDR3 DNA reads TGTGCCATGAGGGACCCTCTCGGCACAGATACGCAGTATTTT.

This clonotype was counted ten times or more. CDR3 DNA sequence: TGTGCCAGCAGCTTAGGATCTGGCGGGATTGTCACCGGGGAGCTGTTTTTT. Translated, it gives CASSLGSGGIVTGELFF. The chain uses TRBV7-6 and TRBJ2-2; D perhaps matches TRBD2 (6 bases). The germline V and J ends were trimmed by 1 base and 4 bases, with 16 bases remaining between them. Germline-derived CDR1 and CDR2 are SGHVS and FNYEAQ. The CDR3 has 17 amino acids.

A note on this clonotype: It may be a read error: a sequence one base away is much more abundant. J is TRBJ1-5 and V is TRBV7-8; 7 bases match TRBD1. This CDR3 has 16 residues. Per germline, CDR1 SGHVS and CDR2 FQNEAQ. V lost 4 bases, J lost 2 bases, and 8 bases stayed unmatched. In nucleotides, the CDR3 is TGTGCCAGCAGCTCCCGGGACAGCTATGGCAATCAGCCCCAGCATTTT. It specifies CASSSRDSYGNQPQHF. Using reference TRBV7-8 and TRBJ1-5 for the parts outside the CDR3, the full variable domain is GAGVSQSPRYKVAKRGQDVALRCDPISGHVSLFWYQQALGQGPEFLTYFQNEAQLDKSGLPSDRFFAERPEGSVSTLKIQRTQQEDSAVYLCASSSRDSYGNQPQHFGDGTRLSIL.

This clonotype was detected ten times or more. The chain joins TRBV24-1 to TRBJ2-5; 7 bases are shared with TRBD1. From germline, CDR1 is KGHDR and CDR2 SFDVKD. CDR3 length: 15 residues. V lost 3 bases, J lost 4 bases, and 7 bases stayed unmatched. In DNA, the CDR3 is TGTGCCACCAGTGATAAGGGGGACAGCAGAGAGACCCAGTACTTC. Residues: CATSDKGDSRETQYF.

This clonotype was seen at least ten times. This sequence joins TRBV11-2 and TRBJ1-1, with 11 bases matching TRBD1. Germline CDR1 and CDR2: SGHAT and FQNNGV. Trimming at V came to 6 bases and at J to 4 bases, leaving 13 bases not matched to a gene. The CDR3 has 17 residues. The CDR3 DNA is TGTGCCAGCAGACCGGGACAGGGGGTTTTACAAGGCACTGAAGCTTTCTTT. This encodes CASRPGQGVLQGTEAFF.

This clonotype was detected many times. The CDR3 nucleotides read TGTGCCACCAGTGGAACTAGCGAACGACCGGATAGCTCCTACAATGAGCAGTTCTTC. Protein: CATSGTSERPDSSYNEQFF. V and J are TRBV24-1 and TRBJ2-1; TRBD2 aligns across 7 bases. The CDR3 loop spans 19 amino acids. J gave up 0 bases and V 5 bases, and 15 bases lay outside the gene matches. Germline V CDR1 and CDR2: KGHDR, SFDVKD.

This clonotype has more than one count but fewer than ten. This rearrangement joins TRBV20-1 to TRBJ2-1; D ambiguous. In germline, CDR1 is DFQATT, CDR2 SNEGSKA (reference sequence). With 3 bases removed from V and 0 bases from J, the gap between germline ends came to 12 bases. The CDR3 loop spans 15 amino acids. In DNA form, the CDR3 reads TGCAGTGCTAGTCAAGGGCGGAACTCCTACAATGAGCAGTTCTTC. It encodes CSASQGRNSYNEQFF.

This clonotype has a count of ten or more. The V call is TRBV6-2 or TRBV6-3, the J call TRBJ2-6; perhaps TRBD1 as D (5 bases). The ends were cut back, 4 bases at V and 0 bases at J, with 7 bases in the middle. This CDR3 has 15 residues. The germline gives CDR1 MNHEY, CDR2 SVGEGT. CDR3 amino acids: CASSLQDSGANVLTF. The DNA of the CDR3 is TGTGCCAGCAGTTTACAGGACTCTGGGGCCAACGTCCTGACTTTC.

This chain joins TRBV20-1 and TRBJ1-6; 7 nucleotides match TRBD1. Germline values: CDR1 DFQATT, CDR2 SNEGSKA (reference sequence). The J segment lost 10 bases and the V segment lost 6 bases, leaving 18 bases of the junction unmatched. This CDR3 is 16 amino acids long. The CDR3: CSAERTGGGVGSPLHF. CDR3 sequence (DNA): TGCAGTGCGGAGAGGACAGGCGGGGGAGTGGGGTCACCCCTCCACTTT.

The chain uses TRBV11-2 and TRBJ2-7; D remains ambiguous. The CDR3 loop spans 14 amino acids. Trimming removed 2 bases at V and 2 bases at J, with 10 bases between. Germline V gene lookup returns CDR1 SGHAT and CDR2 FQNNGV. In DNA form, the CDR3 reads TGTGCCAGCAGCTTACTGGGTATCACCTACGAGCAGTACTTC. Encoded protein: CASSLLGITYEQYF. Variable domain in full (rest from reference TRBV11-2 and TRBJ2-7): EAGVAQSPRYKIIEKRQSVAFWCNPISGHATLYWYQQILGQGPKLLIQFQNNGVVDDSQLPKDRFSAERLKGVDSTLKIQPAKLEDSAVYLCASSLLGITYEQYFGPGTRLTVT.

The chain uses TRBV24-1 and TRBJ2-2; D is uncertain. Germline V gene sequence: CDR1 KGHDR, CDR2 SFDVKD. Between the trimmed V and J ends, which lost 4 bases and 6 bases, there was a span of 8 bases. The length of the CDR3 is 13 residues. This CDR3 is CATSEPGSGELFF. In DNA, the CDR3 is TGTGCCACCAGTGAGCCGGGTTCCGGGGAGCTGTTTTTT.

This chain connects TRBV30 to TRBJ2-7, with D possibly TRBD2 on 6 matching bases. Trimming stripped 0 bases from V and 4 bases from J, with 10 bases between. The CDR3 spans 13 residues. Germline CDR1 and CDR2: GTSNPN and SVGIG (reference sequence). The CDR3 protein is CAWSVASVYEQYF. The CDR3 bases are TGTGCCTGGAGTGTCGCTAGCGTGTACGAGCAGTACTTC.

This clonotype was observed at least ten times. The chain is built from TRBV3-1 and TRBJ2-1; TRBD1 agrees at 9 bases. V gave up 0 bases and J gave up 1 base; unmatched junction bases: 1. The germline CDR1 and CDR2 sequences are LGHDT and YNNKEL (reference sequence). This CDR3 is 16 amino acids long. CDR3 DNA sequence: TGTGCCAGCAGCCAAGACGACAGGGGGTCCTACAATGAGCAGTTCTTC. Protein product: CASSQDDRGSYNEQFF.

This clonotype occurred a few times. This rearrangement joins TRBV20-1 to TRBJ2-3, with 15 bases that match TRBD2. V was pared by 6 bases and J by 5 bases, with 6 bases of the junction left unmatched. The CDR3 is 15 residues long. CDR1 and CDR2 (germline): DFQATT, SNEGSKA (reference sequence). As DNA, the CDR3 is TGCAGTGCAGCCGGACTAGCGGGAGGGGGAGATACGCAGTATTTT. Encoded protein: CSAAGLAGGGDTQYF.

This clonotype occurred many times. As DNA, the CDR3 is TGTGCCAGCAGCCAAAATCAAATAACCGGGACAGGGTGGCCCCAGCATTTT. Amino acids: CASSQNQITGTGWPQHF. This rearrangement joins TRBV27 to TRBJ1-5; 9 bases map to TRBD1. The CDR3 totals 17 residues. Germline CDR1 MNHEY, CDR2 SMNVEV (reference sequence). V was clipped by 6 bases and J by 9 bases; unmatched bases: 18.

This clonotype was counted at least ten times. The chain has TRBV11-2 and TRBJ2-3; 8 bases are shared with TRBD2. Germline CDR1 is SGHAT and CDR2 is FQNNGV. The CDR3 totals 17 residues. V was pared by 5 bases and J by 0 bases, with 10 bases of the junction left unmatched. CDR3: CASSPLRSSGSTDTQYF. CDR3 nucleotide sequence: TGTGCCAGCAGCCCTCTTCGTTCTAGCGGGAGCACAGATACGCAGTATTTT.

In its sample, this clonotype was seen many times. The J gene is TRBJ2-5, the V gene TRBV7-3, with a tentative D call TRBD2 (5 bases). The V end was cut by 1 base, the J end by 4 bases, with 16 bases between. Germline loops: CDR1 SGHTA, CDR2 FQGTGA. The CDR3 is made up of 16 amino acids. DNA for the CDR3: TGTGCCAGCAGCTTAATATCTTCGGGGAAAGGAGAGACCCAGTACTTC. Its translation: CASSLISSGKGETQYF.

On this clonotype: Relative to the germline gene, one junction end is altered; a read error may explain this. The J gene is TRBJ1-4, the V gene TRBV7-9, with 9 bases lining up with TRBD1. Germline V lookup: CDR1 SEHNR, CDR2 FQNEAQ (reference sequence). The CDR3 sequence is 17 residues long. Here the CDR3 reads CASSQRGTGILNEKQFF. The CDR3 DNA sequence: TGTGCCAGCAGCCAGAGGGGGACAGGGATTCTTAATGAAAAACAGTTTTTT.

As to this clonotype: A much larger clonotype is one base distant, so this may be a read error. The chain links TRBV5-3 to TRBJ1-3; D perhaps matches TRBD1 (5 bases). TRBV5-3 is an ORF, and what it does is uncertain. CDR3 length: 15 amino acids. Written as DNA, the CDR3 is TGTGCCAGCAGCTTGGGGACGGACTCTGGAAACGCCATATATTTT. Amino acids: CASSLGTDSGNAIYF.